The clone carrying this TCR beta chain was counted at least ten times. An expansion of CD8+CD57+ cells by flow cytometry had been shown in patients chosen for sequencing. In germline, CDR1 is SGDLS, CDR2 YYNGEE. The CDR3 runs 14 residues. V was pared by 3 bases and J by 0 bases, with 6 bases between. It was genomic DNA that served as the template for profiling TCR beta VDJ and CDR3. TCRdb called the reads again in MiXCR, with one record for every CDR3 protein. The sample shows more than 150,000 distinct CDR3 sequences, less than 60% of them seen only once. The data were taken from a study of CD8+CD57+ T cells in acquired aplastic anemia.

The J gene is TRBJ1-4, the V gene TRBV9, with D unresolved. Material: sorted CD4+, CD8+, or CD8+CD57+ T cells (not recorded which) from PBMCs. The TCR sequence derives from a human donor with aplastic anemia. In nucleotides, the CDR3 is TGTGCCAGCAGCGGAAGGTCAACTAATGAAAAACTGTTTTTT. Amino acid sequence: CASSGRSTNEKLFF.